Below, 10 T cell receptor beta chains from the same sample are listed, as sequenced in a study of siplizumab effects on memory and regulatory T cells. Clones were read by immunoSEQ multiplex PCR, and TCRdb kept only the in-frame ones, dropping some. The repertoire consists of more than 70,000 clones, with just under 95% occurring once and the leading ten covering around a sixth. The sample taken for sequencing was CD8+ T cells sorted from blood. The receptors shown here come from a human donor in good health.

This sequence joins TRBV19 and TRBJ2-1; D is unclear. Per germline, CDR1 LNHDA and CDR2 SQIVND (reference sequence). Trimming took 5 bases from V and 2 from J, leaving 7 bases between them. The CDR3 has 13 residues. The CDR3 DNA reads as TGTGCCAGTAGTCTCGGTACCTACAATGAGCAGTTCTTC. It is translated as CASSLGTYNEQFF.

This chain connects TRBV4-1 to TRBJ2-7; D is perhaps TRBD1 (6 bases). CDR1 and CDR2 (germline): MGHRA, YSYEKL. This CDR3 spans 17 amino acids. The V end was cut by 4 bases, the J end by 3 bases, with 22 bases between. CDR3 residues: CASSPTAGTRKGYEQYF. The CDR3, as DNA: TGCGCCAGCAGCCCAACAGCCGGGACACGGAAAGGCTACGAGCAGTACTTC.

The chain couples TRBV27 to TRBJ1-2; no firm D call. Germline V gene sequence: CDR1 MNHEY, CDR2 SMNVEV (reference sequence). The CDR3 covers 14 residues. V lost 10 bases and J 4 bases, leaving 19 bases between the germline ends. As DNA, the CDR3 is TGTGCCACAAGAGGAGTTATCGAGGCCTATGGCTACACCTTC. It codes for CATRGVIEAYGYTF.

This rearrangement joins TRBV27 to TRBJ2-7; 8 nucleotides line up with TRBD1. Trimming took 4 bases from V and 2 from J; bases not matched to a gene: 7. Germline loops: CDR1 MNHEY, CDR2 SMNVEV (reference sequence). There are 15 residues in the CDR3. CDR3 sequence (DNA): TGTGCCAGCAGTTCAGGGACAGGCCCAACCTACGAGCAGTACTTC. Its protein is CASSSGTGPTYEQYF.

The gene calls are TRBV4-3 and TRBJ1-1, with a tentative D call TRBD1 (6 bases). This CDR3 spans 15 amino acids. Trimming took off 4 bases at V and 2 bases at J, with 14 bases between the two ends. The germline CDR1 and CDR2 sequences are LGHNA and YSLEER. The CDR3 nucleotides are TGCGCCAGCAGCCTCGAGGCAGGGACAAACACTGAAGCTTTCTTT. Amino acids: CASSLEAGTNTEAFF.

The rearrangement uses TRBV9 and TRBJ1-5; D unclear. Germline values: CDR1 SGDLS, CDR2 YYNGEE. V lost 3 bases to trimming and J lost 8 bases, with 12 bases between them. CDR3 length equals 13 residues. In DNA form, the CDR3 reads TGTGCCAGCAGCGAAAGTTTAACCGAGCCCCAGCATTTT. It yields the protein CASSESLTEPQHF.

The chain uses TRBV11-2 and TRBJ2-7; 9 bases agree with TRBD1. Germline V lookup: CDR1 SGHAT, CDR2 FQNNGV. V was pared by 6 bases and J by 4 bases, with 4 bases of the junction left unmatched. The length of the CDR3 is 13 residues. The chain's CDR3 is CASSRDRVYEQYF. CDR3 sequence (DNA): TGTGCCAGCAGTCGGGACAGGGTTTACGAGCAGTACTTC.

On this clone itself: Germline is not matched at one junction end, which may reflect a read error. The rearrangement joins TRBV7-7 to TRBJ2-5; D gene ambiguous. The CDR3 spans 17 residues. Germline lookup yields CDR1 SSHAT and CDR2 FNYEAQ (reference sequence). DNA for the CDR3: TGTGCTAGCAGCTTAGTTCCTTTGCCAGGTTTGATTGAGACCCAGTACTTC. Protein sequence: CASSLVPLPGLIETQYF. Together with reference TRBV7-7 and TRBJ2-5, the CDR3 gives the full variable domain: GAGVSQSPRYKVTKRGQDVTLRCDPISSHATLYWYQQALGQGPEFLTYFNYEAQPDKSGLPSDRFSAERPEGSISTLTIQRTEQRDSAMYRCASSLVPLPGLIETQYFGPGTRLLVL.

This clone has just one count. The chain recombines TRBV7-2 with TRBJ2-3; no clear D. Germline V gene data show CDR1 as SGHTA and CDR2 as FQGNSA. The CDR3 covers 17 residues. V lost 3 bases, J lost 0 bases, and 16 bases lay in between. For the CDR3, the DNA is TGTGCCAGCAGCTTTTCTCCAATGGGGTCTAGCACAGATACGCAGTATTTT. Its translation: CASSFSPMGSSTDTQYF.

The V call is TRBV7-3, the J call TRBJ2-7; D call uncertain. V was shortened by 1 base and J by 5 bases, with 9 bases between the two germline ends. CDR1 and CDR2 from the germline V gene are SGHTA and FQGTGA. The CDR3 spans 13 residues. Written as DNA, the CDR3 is TGTGCCAGCAGCTTAAGTAGTACCCACGAGCAGTACTTC. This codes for CASSLSSTHEQYF.